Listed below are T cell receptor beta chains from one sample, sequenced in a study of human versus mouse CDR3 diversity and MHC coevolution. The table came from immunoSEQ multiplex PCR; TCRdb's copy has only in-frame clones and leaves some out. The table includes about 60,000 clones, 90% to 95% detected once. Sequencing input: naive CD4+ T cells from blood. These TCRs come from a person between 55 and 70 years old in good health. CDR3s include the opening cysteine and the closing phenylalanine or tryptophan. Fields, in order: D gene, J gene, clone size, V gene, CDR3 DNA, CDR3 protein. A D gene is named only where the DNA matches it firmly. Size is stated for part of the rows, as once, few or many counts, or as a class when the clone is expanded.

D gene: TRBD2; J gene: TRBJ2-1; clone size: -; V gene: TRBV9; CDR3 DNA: TGTGCCAGCAGCGTAGGCGGCGGGGGGTACGATGAGCAGTTCTTC; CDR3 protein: CASSVGGGGYDEQFF
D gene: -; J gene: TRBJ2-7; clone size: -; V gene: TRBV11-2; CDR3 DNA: TGTGCCAGCAGCTTAGGAAAACAGGGTCTAACCTACGAGCAGTACTTC; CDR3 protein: CASSLGKQGLTYEQYF
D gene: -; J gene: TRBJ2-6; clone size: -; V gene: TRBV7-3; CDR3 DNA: TGTGCCAGCAGTCTAAGGTCAGGGGTTGGGGCCAACGTCCTGACTTTC; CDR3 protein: CASSLRSGVGANVLTF
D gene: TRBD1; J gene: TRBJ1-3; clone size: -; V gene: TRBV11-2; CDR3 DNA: TGTGCCAGCAGTATAGCCGGACAGGGTACGGGAAACACCATATATTTT; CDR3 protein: CASSIAGQGTGNTIYF
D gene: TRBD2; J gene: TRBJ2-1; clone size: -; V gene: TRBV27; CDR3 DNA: TGTGCCAGCAGGCCCCTAGCGGGGGCCTACAATGAGCAGTTCTTC; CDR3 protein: CASRPLAGAYNEQFF
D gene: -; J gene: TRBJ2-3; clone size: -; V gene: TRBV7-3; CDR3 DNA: TGTGCCTCAGGTCGAAGGGGGACAGATACGCAGTATTTT; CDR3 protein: CASGRRGTDTQYF
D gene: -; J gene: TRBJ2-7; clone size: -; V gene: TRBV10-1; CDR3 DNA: TGCGCCAGCAGTGAGGGCAGGGGTCTTTACGAGCAGTACTTC; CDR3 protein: CASSEGRGLYEQYF
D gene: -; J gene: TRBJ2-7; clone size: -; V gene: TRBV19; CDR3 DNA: TGTGCCAGTAGTATGAACTTCGCGGGTGAGCAGTACTTC; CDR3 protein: CASSMNFAGEQYF
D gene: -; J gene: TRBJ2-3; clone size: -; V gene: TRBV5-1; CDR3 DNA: TGCGCCAGCAGCTTGGCGGGCCCACCGGGGGATACGCAGTATTTT; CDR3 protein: CASSLAGPPGDTQYF
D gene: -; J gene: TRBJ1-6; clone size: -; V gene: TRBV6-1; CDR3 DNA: TGTGCCAGCAGTGAAGACGTTAGTAATTCACCCCTCCACTTT; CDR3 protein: CASSEDVSNSPLHF
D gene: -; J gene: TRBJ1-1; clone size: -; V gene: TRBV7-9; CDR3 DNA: TGTGCCAGCAGCTTAGCGCAACAGGGAGAAGCTTTCTTT; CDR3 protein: CASSLAQQGEAFF
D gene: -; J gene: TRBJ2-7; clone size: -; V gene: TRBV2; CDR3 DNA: TGTGCCAGCAGATTCCGCGGCAGCTCCTACGAGCAGTACTTC; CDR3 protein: CASRFRGSSYEQYF
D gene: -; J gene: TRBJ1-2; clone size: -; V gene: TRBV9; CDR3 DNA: TGTGCCAGCAGCGCCCAGGGTACAACCAACTATGGCTACACCTTC; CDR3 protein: CASSAQGTTNYGYTF
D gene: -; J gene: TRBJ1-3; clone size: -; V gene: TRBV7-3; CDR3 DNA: TGTGCCAGCAGCTTATATGGGGCAGGATCCTCTGGAAACACCATATATTTT; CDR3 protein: CASSLYGAGSSGNTIYF
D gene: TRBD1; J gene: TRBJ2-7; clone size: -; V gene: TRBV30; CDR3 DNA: TGTGCCTGGAGTGTACAGGGGACAGGAGAGCAGTACTTC; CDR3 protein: CAWSVQGTGEQYF
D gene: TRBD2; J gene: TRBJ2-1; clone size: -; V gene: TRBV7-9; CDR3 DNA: TGTGCCAGCAGTTCCGATGTAGCGGGATTAATCTTC; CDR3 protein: CASSSDVAGLIF
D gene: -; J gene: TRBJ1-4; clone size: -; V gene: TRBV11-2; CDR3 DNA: TGTGCCAGCAGCTTCTCCCCCGCTAGGGGTGAAAAACTGTTTTTT; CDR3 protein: CASSFSPARGEKLFF
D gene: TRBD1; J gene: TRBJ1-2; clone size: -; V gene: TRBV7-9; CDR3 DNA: TGTGCCAGCAGCTCAGAGCAGGGGGTGTTCTATGGCTACACCTTC; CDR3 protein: CASSSEQGVFYGYTF
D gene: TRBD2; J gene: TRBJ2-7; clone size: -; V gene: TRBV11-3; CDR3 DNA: TGTGCCAGCAGCCTTGGCGCGGGAGAATACGAGCAGTACTTC; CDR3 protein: CASSLGAGEYEQYF
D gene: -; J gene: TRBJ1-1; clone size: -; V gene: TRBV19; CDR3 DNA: TGTGCCAGCGCATTTCAGGGGACCCCCTCTGAAGCTTTCTTT; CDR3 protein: CASAFQGTPSEAFF
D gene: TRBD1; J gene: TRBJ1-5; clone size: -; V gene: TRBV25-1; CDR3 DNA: TGTGCCAGCAGTGGGCAGGGGGCTTTTCAGCCCCAGCATTTT; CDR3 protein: CASSGQGAFQPQHF
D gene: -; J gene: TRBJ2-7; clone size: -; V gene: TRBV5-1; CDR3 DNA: TGCGCCAGCAGCTTGGCCGCGGGACAGCCATACGAGCAGTACTTC; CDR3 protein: CASSLAAGQPYEQYF
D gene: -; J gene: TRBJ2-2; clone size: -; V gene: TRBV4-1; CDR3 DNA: TGCGCCAGCAGCCAAGTGGGGACATTCACCGGGGAGCTGTTTTTT; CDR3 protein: CASSQVGTFTGELFF
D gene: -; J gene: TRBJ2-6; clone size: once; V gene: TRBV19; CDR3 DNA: TGTGCCAGTACCAACCGCCGCCAGGGCGGTGGGGCCAACGTCCTGACTTTC; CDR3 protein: CASTNRRQGGGANVLTF
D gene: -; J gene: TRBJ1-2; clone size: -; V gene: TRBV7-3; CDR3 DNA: TGTGCCAGCAGCTTTACGGGAAATCAGGGCTACACCTTC; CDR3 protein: CASSFTGNQGYTF
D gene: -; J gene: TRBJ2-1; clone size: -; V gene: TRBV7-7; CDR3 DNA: TGTGCCAGCAGCCCCCAGCACGGGGATAGCTCCTACAATGAGCAGTTCTTC; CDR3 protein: CASSPQHGDSSYNEQFF
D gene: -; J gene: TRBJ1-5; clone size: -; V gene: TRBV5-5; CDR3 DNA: TGTGCCAGCAGCCCCGTTTTGGGGGCTTATCAGCCCCAGCATTTT; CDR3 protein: CASSPVLGAYQPQHF
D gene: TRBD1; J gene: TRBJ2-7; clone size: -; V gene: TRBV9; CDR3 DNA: TGTGCCAGCAGCGTAGGACAGGGCGCCGAGCAGTACTTC; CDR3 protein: CASSVGQGAEQYF
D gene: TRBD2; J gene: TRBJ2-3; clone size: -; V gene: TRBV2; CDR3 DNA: TGTGCCAGTATATCGGGAGGCGACACAGATACGCAGTATTTT; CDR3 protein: CASISGGDTDTQYF
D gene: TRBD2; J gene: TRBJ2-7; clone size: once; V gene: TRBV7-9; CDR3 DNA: TGTGCCAGCAGCTTAGAAGGGGGACTAGCGGCGGTGCAGTACTTC; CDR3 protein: CASSLEGGLAAVQYF
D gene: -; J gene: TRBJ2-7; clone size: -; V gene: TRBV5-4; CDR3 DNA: TGTGCCAGCAGCTTGGACGGGACAGCTCCGGGAGTCGGTCAGTACTTC; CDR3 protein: CASSLDGTAPGVGQYF
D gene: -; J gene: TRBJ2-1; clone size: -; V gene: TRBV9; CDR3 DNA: TGTGCCAGCAGCACTAACCCCTTGGGGAGCTCCTACAATGAGCAGTTCTTC; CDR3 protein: CASSTNPLGSSYNEQFF
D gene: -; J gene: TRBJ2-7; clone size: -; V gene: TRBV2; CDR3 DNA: TGTGCCAGCAGCAGGGGACCCGAGCAGTACTTC; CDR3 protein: CASSRGPEQYF
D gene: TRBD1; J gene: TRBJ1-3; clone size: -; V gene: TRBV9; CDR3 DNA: TGTGCCAGCAGCGTAGCCCCTGCGGACAGGGGGGGAGGAAACACCATATATTTT; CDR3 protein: CASSVAPADRGGGNTIYF
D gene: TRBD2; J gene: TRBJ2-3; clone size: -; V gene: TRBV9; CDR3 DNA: TGTGCCAGCAGCGTTAATAGCGGGACCTCCACAGATACGCAGTATTTT; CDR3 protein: CASSVNSGTSTDTQYF
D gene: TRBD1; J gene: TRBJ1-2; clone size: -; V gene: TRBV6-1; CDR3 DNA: TGTGCCAGCAGGACAGGACAGGGGCGTAACTATGGCTACACCTTC; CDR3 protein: CASRTGQGRNYGYTF
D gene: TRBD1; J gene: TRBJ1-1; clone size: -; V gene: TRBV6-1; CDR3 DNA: TGTGCCAGCACCCTGGACAGGGGAGGTAACACTGAAGCTTTCTTT; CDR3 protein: CASTLDRGGNTEAFF